This T cell receptor beta chain was recorded in a study of early T cells in non-severe SARS-CoV-2 infection. This clonotype occurred many times. Tagging with unique molecular identifiers was applied to individual cDNA molecules. TCRdb called the 5' RACE reads again in MiXCR, with one record for every CDR3 protein. The table has tens of thousands of distinct CDR3 sequences, less than 20% seen once; the top ten hold more than 7.5%. Sequencing used whole blood, obtained at baseline. The receptor comes from an adult who was a healthcare worker with PCR-confirmed SARS-CoV-2 infection or an uninfected control (not recorded which).

The CDR3 spells CASSNQGPPGNTIYF. The DNA of the CDR3 is TGTGCCAGCAGCAATCAAGGTCCCCCTGGAAACACCATATATTTT. This chain connects TRBV21-1 to TRBJ1-3; the table names TRBD1, a call not compared with the DNA. TRBV21-1 is assigned pseudogene status. The CDR3 runs 15 residues.